Following are 32 T cell receptor beta chains from one sample sequenced in a study. TCRdb's copy holds only in-frame clones and misses some; the assay was immunoSEQ multiplex PCR. The sample carries approximately 70,000 clones, over 85% recorded once. The sequencing sample was made of PBMCs. These receptors all come from a man between 40 and 49 years old with rheumatoid arthritis.

The count of this clone is one. DNA for the CDR3: TGTGCCAGCAGCCAAGATTTGATAGTAATGAACACTGAAGCTTTCTTT. Residues: CASSQDLIVMNTEAFF. The V call is TRBV14, the J call TRBJ1-1, with D uncertain. This CDR3 comprises 16 residues. CDR1 is SGHDN and CDR2 is FVKESK in the germline V gene. Trimming pared 0 bases from V and 0 bases from J, leaving 11 bases between.

J is TRBJ2-1 and V is TRBV3-1 (or the pseudogene TRBV3-2), with D perhaps matching TRBD2 (6 bases). CDR1 is LGHDT, CDR2 YNNKEL, per germline (reference sequence). The CDR3 is 16 residues long. V was cut by 1 base and J by 0 bases, with 10 bases left in between. The CDR3 is CASSQGRGGSYNEQFF. CDR3 DNA sequence: TGTGCCAGCAGCCAAGGGCGGGGTGGCTCCTACAATGAGCAGTTCTTC.

CDR3 in DNA: TGTGCCAGCAGTCCAGGCACCCTAGGGGGCGCCAAAGCTTTCTTT. Protein product: CASSPGTLGGAKAFF. J is TRBJ1-1 and V is TRBV28, with 7 bases aligning to TRBD1. Germline V gene sequence: CDR1 MDHEN, CDR2 SYDVKM. V shed 5 bases, J shed 9 bases, and the junction held 15 bases outside the gene matches. This CDR3 contains 15 residues.

The V call is TRBV30, the J call TRBJ2-3; no firm D call. Deletions cut 4 bases from V and 4 bases from J, with 12 bases between. The CDR3 runs to 13 residues. Per germline, CDR1 GTSNPN and CDR2 SVGIG (reference sequence). As DNA, the CDR3 is TGTGCCTGGAACCCCGGTGGGGCAGATACGCAGTATTTT. It is translated as CAWNPGGADTQYF.

The genes are TRBV5-1 and TRBJ2-5; D tentatively reads TRBD1 or TRBD2 (6 bases each). V lost 0 bases and J lost 5, with 14 bases in between. This CDR3 region has 15 residues. Germline CDR1 is SGHRS and CDR2 is YFSETQ. Written as DNA, the CDR3 is TGCGCCAGCAGCTTGGGTTCAGGAGGGGGGGAGACCCAGTACTTC. Translation: CASSLGSGGGETQYF.

The chain joins TRBV11-2 to TRBJ2-5; D is possibly TRBD1 (6 bases). CDR1 is SGHAT and CDR2 is FQNNGV in the germline V gene. V lost 5 bases, J lost 4 bases, and 17 bases lay in between. The length of the CDR3 is 15 residues. The CDR3 nucleotides read TGTGCCAGCAGCACCGACAGGAGTAATCTAGAGACCCAGTACTTC. Protein sequence: CASSTDRSNLETQYF.

The V and J genes are TRBV7-2 and TRBJ1-5; tentatively, D is TRBD1 (6 bases). Trimming pared 3 bases from V and 5 bases from J, leaving 11 bases between. CDR3 length: 14 residues. CDR1 is SGHTA, CDR2 FQGNSA, per germline. CDR3 DNA sequence: TGTGCCAGCAGCTTTGCGACAGGTGATCAGCCCCAGCATTTT. It translates to CASSFATGDQPQHF.

The V gene is TRBV4-1, the J gene TRBJ2-7, with TRBD1 as a possible D gene (5 bases). V was trimmed by 2 bases and J by 2 bases, leaving 13 bases between them. The germline V gene encodes CDR1 MGHRA and CDR2 YSYEKL. There are 15 residues in the CDR3. The CDR3 region has the DNA TGCGCCAGCAGCCAAAGCCAGGGTGGTGCCTACGAGCAGTACTTC. Translated: CASSQSQGGAYEQYF.

V is TRBV6-6 and J is TRBJ1-1, with D uncertain. Germline V lookup: CDR1 MNHNY, CDR2 SVGAGI (reference sequence). The CDR3 has 13 residues. The V and J ends lost 7 bases and 0 bases respectively, with 9 bases between them. The CDR3 sequence is CASTDSVNTEAFF. CDR3 bases: TGTGCCAGCACCGACTCCGTGAACACTGAAGCTTTCTTT.

The V and J genes are TRBV28 and TRBJ1-3; unclear D gene. There are 17 residues in the CDR3. CDR1 MDHEN and CDR2 SYDVKM come from the germline V gene. V was cut by 4 bases and J by 1 base, with 17 bases left in between. The CDR3 region is CASSSAGRRSSGNTIYF. The CDR3 DNA follows: TGTGCCAGCAGTTCAGCTGGACGACGTAGTTCTGGAAACACCATATATTTT. The whole variable domain, remainder taken from reference TRBV28 and TRBJ1-3, is DVKVTQSSRYLVKRTGEKVFLECVQDMDHENMFWYRQDPGLGLRLIYFSYDVKMKEKGDIPEGYSVSREKKERFSLILESASTNQTSMYLCASSSAGRRSSGNTIYFGEGSWLTVV.

The genes are TRBV9 and TRBJ1-1, with a tentative D call TRBD1 (6 bases). The V gene lost 3 bases and the J gene lost 0 bases, with 21 bases spanning the gap. Germline V lookup: CDR1 SGDLS, CDR2 YYNGEE. CDR3 length: 18 amino acids. This CDR3 reads CASSEDSPRRLMNTEAFF. The DNA of the CDR3 is TGTGCCAGCAGCGAGGACAGCCCCAGACGGTTAATGAACACTGAAGCTTTCTTT.

The gene calls are TRBV5-1 and TRBJ1-4; no firm D call. Trimming took off 0 bases at V and 2 bases at J, with 8 bases between the two ends. The CDR3 consists of 15 residues. Germline lookup yields CDR1 SGHRS and CDR2 YFSETQ. The CDR3 DNA follows: TGCGCCAGCAGCTTGGATAGAACGACTAATGAAAAACTGTTTTTT. Residues: CASSLDRTTNEKLFF.

This clone turned up a few times. The CDR3 spells CASSESAYEQYF. The CDR3 region has the DNA TGCGCCAGCAGTGAGTCTGCCTACGAGCAGTACTTC. This rearrangement joins TRBV10-1 to TRBJ2-7; D unclear. This CDR3 comprises 12 residues. Germline assignment: CDR1 WNHNN and CDR2 SYGVQD (reference sequence). V gave up 0 bases and J gave up 2 bases, with 2 bases separating them.

V and J are TRBV25-1 and TRBJ1-6; D is unresolved. The CDR3 has 15 residues. V lost 1 base, J lost 7 bases, and 11 bases lay in between. Germline assignment: CDR1 MGHDK and CDR2 SYGVNS. CDR3 DNA sequence: TGTGCCAGCAGTGAATGGACCGCGGTCAATTCACCCCTCCACTTT. The encoded protein is CASSEWTAVNSPLHF. Complete variable domain (other parts from reference TRBV25-1 and TRBJ1-6): EADIYQTPRYLVIGTGKKITLECSQTMGHDKMYWYQQDPGMELHLIHYSYGVNSTEKGDLSSESTVSRIRTEHFPLTLESARPSHTSQYLCASSEWTAVNSPLHFGNGTRLTVT.

V and J are TRBV7-3 and TRBJ2-3; TRBD1 or TRBD2 may be the D gene (5 bases each). V was cut by 5 bases and J by 1 base, with 13 bases left in between. The germline V gene encodes CDR1 SGHTA and CDR2 FQGTGA. The CDR3 runs 15 residues. CDR3 DNA sequence: TGTGCCAGCAGCCCGAGGGTGACAGGCACAGATACGCAGTATTTT. This gives the protein CASSPRVTGTDTQYF.

DNA for the CDR3: TGTGCCAGCTCACCACTACCCCCACAGCGGACCTTCTACGAGCAGTACTTC. Translating gives CASSPLPPQRTFYEQYF. The chain combines TRBV18 with TRBJ2-7; a possible D gene is TRBD2 (5 bases). Trimming stripped 1 base from V and 3 bases from J, with 19 bases between. The germline V gene has CDR1 KGHSH and CDR2 LQKENI. This CDR3 is built from 17 residues.

The V gene is TRBV10-3, the J gene TRBJ1-2; maybe TRBD1 (5 bases). Germline V gives CDR1 ENHRY, CDR2 SYGVKD. The V and J ends lost 0 bases and 6 bases respectively, with 17 bases between them. This CDR3 is built from 16 residues. The DNA for the CDR3 is TGTGCCATCAGTGAGTCAGAAGGAGGACTAGGGGATGGCTACACCTTC. Translated, it gives CAISESEGGLGDGYTF.

V and J are TRBV12-5 and TRBJ2-2; weak D call: TRBD1 (5 bases). The CDR3 extends over 15 amino acids. The germline CDR1 and CDR2 sequences are LGHNT and FRNRAP. V lost 2 bases and J 2 bases, leaving 9 bases between the germline ends. This chain's CDR3 is CASGLSQGNTGELFF. In DNA, the CDR3 is TGTGCTAGTGGTTTGTCCCAGGGAAACACCGGGGAGCTGTTTTTT. The variable domain in full, completed from reference TRBV12-5 and TRBJ2-2, reads DARVTQTPRHKVTEMGQEVTMRCQPILGHNTVFWYRQTMMQGLELLAYFRNRAPLDDSGMPKDRFSAEMPDATLATLKIQPSEPRDSAVYFCASGLSQGNTGELFFGEGSRLTVL.

Comments on this clone: Other DNA sequences within the sample encode an identical CDR3. V is TRBV27 and J is TRBJ1-1, with TRBD1 matching 8 bases. CDR1 is MNHEY and CDR2 is SMNVEV in the germline V gene (reference sequence). The CDR3 has 13 residues. Trimming removed 5 bases from V and 4 bases from J; junction bases left unmatched: 3. The chain's CDR3 is CASSRTGGTEAFF. CDR3 sequence (DNA): TGTGCCAGCAGTCGTACAGGGGGCACTGAAGCTTTCTTT.

The rearrangement uses TRBV18 and TRBJ2-7; TRBD1 might be the D (6 bases). The V end lost 3 bases, the J end lost 5 bases, and 17 bases lay between the germline ends. The CDR3 loop spans 15 amino acids. CDR1 and CDR2 from the germline V gene are KGHSH and LQKENI. CDR3 nucleotides: TGTGCCAGCTCACCCCTACAGGGTGGGGTTCACGAGCAGTACTTC. This sequence encodes CASSPLQGGVHEQYF.

For the CDR3, the DNA is TGTGCCAGCAGCTTAAGTGAGGGAAACACCATATATTTT. Amino acid sequence: CASSLSEGNTIYF. This chain joins TRBV7-9 and TRBJ1-3; no firm D call. The ends were cut back, 2 bases at V and 4 bases at J, with 6 bases in the middle. Germline CDR1 and CDR2: SEHNR and FQNEAQ (reference sequence). This CDR3 contains 13 residues. Full variable domain (outside the CDR3, taken from reference TRBV7-9 and TRBJ1-3): DTGVSQNPRHKITKRGQNVTFRCDPISEHNRLYWYRQTLGQGPEFLTYFQNEAQLEKSRLLSDRFSAERPKGSFSTLEIQRTEQGDSAMYLCASSLSEGNTIYFGEGSWLTVV.

This sequence joins TRBV21-1 and TRBJ1-2. TRBV21-1 is assigned pseudogene status. The CDR3 runs to 15 residues. CDR3 protein: CASSNSHSDSYGYTF. The CDR3 DNA reads as TGTGCCAGCAGCAACAGTCACAGCGATAGCTATGGCTACACCTTC.

The CDR3 coding sequence is TGTGCCAGCAGCTTGGAACAGGGGAGTCAAGACGAGCAGTACTTC. It is translated as CASSLEQGSQDEQYF. The V and J genes are TRBV5-4 and TRBJ2-7; 7 bases are shared with TRBD1. Germline CDR1 and CDR2: SGHNT and YYREEE (reference sequence). V trimming: 0 bases; J trimming: 5 bases; junction bases outside the gene matches: 8. The CDR3 extends over 15 amino acids.

The V call is TRBV14, the J call TRBJ1-2; no reliable D call. V shed 1 base and J shed 5 bases, with 14 bases lying between them. CDR3 length: 15 amino acids. The germline V gene encodes CDR1 SGHDN and CDR2 FVKESK. The DNA of the CDR3 is TGTGCCAGCAGCCAAGCCCCCGACGTCTCGTATGGCTACACCTTC. This codes for CASSQAPDVSYGYTF.

The chain carries TRBV15 and TRBJ1-2; D gene unclear. The length of the CDR3 is 11 residues. Trimming left V 6 bases short and J 7 bases short, with 9 bases between. Germline CDR1 LNHNV, CDR2 YYDKDF (reference sequence). CDR3 protein: CATRGSRGYTF. CDR3 in DNA: TGTGCCACCAGAGGGTCGCGTGGCTACACCTTC.

This sequence joins TRBV7-2 and TRBJ2-1, with D perhaps being TRBD1 or TRBD2 (6 bases each). The V and J ends lost 4 bases and 6 bases respectively, with 19 bases between them. Germline V gene sequence: CDR1 SGHTA, CDR2 FQGNSA. The CDR3 totals 16 residues. The CDR3 DNA is TGTGCCAGCAGCTCGCTAGGTCGGGGGCCTGTCAATGAGCAGTTCTTC. It yields the protein CASSSLGRGPVNEQFF.

This clone showed up just once. This rearrangement joins TRBV5-1 to TRBJ2-1; 9 bases align to TRBD2. The CDR3 consists of 17 residues. The V gene end was trimmed by 4 bases and the J gene end by 0 bases; junction bases not matched to a gene: 8. Germline lookup yields CDR1 SGHRS and CDR2 YFSETQ. DNA for the CDR3: TGCGCCAGCAGCGTTACTAGCGGGTTTAGCTCCTACAATGAGCAGTTCTTC. Its translation is CASSVTSGFSSYNEQFF.

In DNA, the CDR3 is TGTGCCAGCACGGGCCCCCCTGGAAACACCATATATTTT. Residues: CASTGPPGNTIYF. The genes are TRBV2 and TRBJ1-3, with no clear D. CDR3 length equals 13 residues. CDR1 is SNHLY and CDR2 is FYNNEI in the germline V gene. The V and J ends lost 7 bases and 2 bases respectively, with 9 bases between them.

The chain links TRBV28 to TRBJ1-2; TRBD1 matches 7 bases. Germline loops: CDR1 MDHEN, CDR2 SYDVKM. The CDR3 totals 15 residues. J was trimmed by 3 bases and V by 4 bases; bases with no gene match: 8. CDR3 sequence (DNA): TGTGCCAGCAGTTCCTTAGGGGGCGGCGACTATGGCTACACCTTC. Its protein is CASSSLGGGDYGYTF.

V is TRBV5-4 and J is TRBJ1-4, with 9 bases fitting TRBD1. CDR3 size: 14 residues. The J segment lost 8 bases and the V segment lost 2 bases, leaving 4 bases of the junction unmatched. Germline V gives CDR1 SGHNT, CDR2 YYREEE (reference sequence). CDR3 bases: TGTGCCAGCAGCTTACAGGGGGCGCAGGAAAAACTGTTTTTT. It translates to CASSLQGAQEKLFF.

The chain joins TRBV7-2 to TRBJ1-4; D remains ambiguous. The V and J ends lost 5 bases and 0 bases respectively, with 7 bases between them. There are 14 residues in the CDR3. CDR1 is SGHTA, CDR2 FQGNSA, per germline. DNA for the CDR3: TGTGCCAGCAGCCCGACAACAACTAATGAAAAACTGTTTTTT. As protein: CASSPTTTNEKLFF. Full variable domain (rest looked up from reference TRBV7-2 and TRBJ1-4): GAGVSQSPSNKVTEKGKDVELRCDPISGHTALYWYRQSLGQGLEFLIYFQGNSAPDKSGLPSDRFSAERTGGSVSTLTIQRTQQEDSAVYLCASSPTTTNEKLFFGSGTQLSVL.

To note about this clone: Mismatch with germline at one junction end may stem from a read error. This sequence joins TRBV7-7 and TRBJ2-7; TRBD1 matches at 7 bases. CDR1 is SSHAT, CDR2 FNYEAQ, per germline (reference sequence). There are 14 residues in the CDR3. CDR3: CASSLEGGLYEQYF. CDR3 nucleotides: TGTGCTAGCAGCTTAGAAGGGGGCCTCTACGAGCAGTACTTC.